The clone carrying this T cell receptor (beta chain) was observed at least ten times. This entry comes from a study of T-cell reconstitution after alpha-beta-depleted transplantation in children. Unique molecular identifiers featured in how the TCRbeta library was prepared. TCRdb passed the PCR reads through MiXCR, listing each CDR3 protein once. The sample yields hundreds of thousands of distinct CDR3 sequences, about 10% seen once. With 4 bases removed from V and 4 bases from J, the gap between germline ends came to 13 bases. The CDR3 is 15 amino acids. The V gene's germline CDR1 is LGHNA and CDR2 YNFKEQ.

The V gene is TRBV4-2, the J gene TRBJ2-2, with D possibly being TRBD2 (6 bases). The starting material was PBMCs, obtained before TCRalphabeta/CD19-depleted stem cell transplant. The sequence came from a child between 2 and 9 years old with inherited bone marrow failure, due to receive a stem cell transplant. The CDR3 loop reads CASSPPAGSTGELFF. The CDR3, as DNA: TGTGCCAGCAGCCCGCCAGCGGGTAGCACCGGGGAGCTGTTTTTT.